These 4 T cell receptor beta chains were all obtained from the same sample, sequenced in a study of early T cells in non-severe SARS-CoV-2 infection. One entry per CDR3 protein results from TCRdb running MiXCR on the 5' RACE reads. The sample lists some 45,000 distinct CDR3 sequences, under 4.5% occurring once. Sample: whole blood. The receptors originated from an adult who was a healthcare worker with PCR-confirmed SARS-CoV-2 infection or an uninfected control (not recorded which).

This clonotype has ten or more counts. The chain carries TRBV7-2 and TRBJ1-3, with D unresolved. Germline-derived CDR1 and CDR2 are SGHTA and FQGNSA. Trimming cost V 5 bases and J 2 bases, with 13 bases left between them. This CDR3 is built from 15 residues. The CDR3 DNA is TGTGCCAGCAGCCCCGACGAGTTCCCTGGAAACACCATATATTTT. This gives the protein CASSPDEFPGNTIYF.

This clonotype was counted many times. CDR3 coding DNA: TGTGCCAGCAGGTCCCTGGACAGTGCGGGGCTCGAGCAGTACTTC. It codes for CASRSLDSAGLEQYF. The chain employs TRBV6-5 and TRBJ2-7, with D perhaps TRBD1 or TRBD2 (6 bases each). The CDR3 sequence is 15 residues long. Germline loops: CDR1 MNHEY, CDR2 SVGAGI. Between the trimmed V and J ends, which lost 6 bases and 6 bases, there was a span of 21 bases.

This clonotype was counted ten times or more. CDR3 sequence reads: CASSQGVYGYTF. The DNA of the CDR3 is TGTGCCAGCAGTCAGGGTGTATATGGCTACACCTTC. This chain links TRBV6-1 with TRBJ1-2; D is perhaps TRBD1 (5 bases). This CDR3 is 12 amino acids long. The V end was cut by 5 bases, the J end by 5 bases, with 9 bases between. CDR1 is MNHNS and CDR2 is SASEGT in the germline V gene.

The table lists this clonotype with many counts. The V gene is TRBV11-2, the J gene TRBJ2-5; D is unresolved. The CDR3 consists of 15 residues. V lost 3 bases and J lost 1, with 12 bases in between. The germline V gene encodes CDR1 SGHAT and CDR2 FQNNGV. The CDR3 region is CASSLVAQSQETQYF. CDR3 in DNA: TGTGCCAGCAGCTTGGTCGCCCAATCCCAAGAGACCCAGTACTTC.